The 16 T cell receptor beta chains in this list originate from one sample, sequenced in a study of blood T cell repertoires in COVID-19 (dated by TCRdb to about 2020). Library preparation was by the immunoSEQ multiplex PCR assay. TCRdb's version of the immuneACCESS table is confined to in-frame rearrangements and falls short of the full clone set. An unresolved V gene accounts for under half of the shortfall where checked; the remainder is of unknown origin. The sample records 150,000 to 200,000 clones, 93% of which are singletons. Less than 2% of the sample is taken by the ten largest. The source material was peripheral blood. The receptors derive from a woman between 55 and 75 years old with COVID-19, enrolled during active disease.

The V call is TRBV2, the J call TRBJ1-3, with D perhaps TRBD1 (6 bases). V gave up 4 bases and J gave up 0 bases, with 13 bases separating them. Germline V gene sequence: CDR1 SNHLY, CDR2 FYNNEI. The CDR3 extends over 16 amino acids. The CDR3 DNA follows: TGTGCCAGCAGTGGGGGGCAGACGAGCTCTGGAAACACCATATATTTT. The encoded protein is CASSGGQTSSGNTIYF.

The table lists this clone with a count of one. Other DNA sequences in the sample encode the same CDR3. This chain joins TRBV18 and TRBJ2-7, with 7 bases identical to TRBD1. CDR1 and CDR2 (germline): KGHSH, LQKENI. With 4 bases clipped from V and 3 bases from J, the junction kept 0 bases outside the gene matches. The CDR3 spans 12 residues. The DNA of the CDR3 is TGTGCCAGCTCACGGGACAGCTACGAGCAGTACTTC. Its protein is CASSRDSYEQYF.

The CDR3 region is CASSQDVRRNQPQHF. The CDR3 DNA reads as TGCGCCAGCAGCCAAGATGTGAGGCGCAATCAGCCCCAGCATTTT. The chain employs TRBV4-1 and TRBJ1-5; D unclear. This CDR3 has 15 residues. Trimming shortened V by 0 bases and J by 2 bases, and 8 bases separated the two germline ends. CDR1 is MGHRA and CDR2 is YSYEKL in the germline V gene.

The CDR3 loop is CASSLSSERGQPQHF. In nucleotides, the CDR3 is TGTGCCAGCAGTTTATCCTCGGAGCGGGGTCAGCCCCAGCATTTT. J is TRBJ1-5 and V is TRBV27; D call uncertain. Germline CDR1 MNHEY, CDR2 SMNVEV (reference sequence). The length of the CDR3 is 15 residues. V was shortened by 0 bases and J by 6 bases, with 12 bases between the two germline ends.

J is TRBJ2-5 and V is TRBV7-6; D perhaps matches TRBD2 (5 bases). The CDR3 covers 15 residues. Germline V gene lookup returns CDR1 SGHVS and CDR2 FNYEAQ. The germline V and J ends were trimmed by 2 bases and 5 bases, with 15 bases remaining between them. CDR3 region: CASSLSWRIAETQYF. Here the CDR3 DNA reads TGTGCCAGCAGCTTATCTTGGAGGATAGCGGAGACCCAGTACTTC. Full variable domain (outside the CDR3, taken from reference TRBV7-6 and TRBJ2-5): GAGVSQSPRYKVTKRGQDVALRCDPISGHVSLYWYRQALGQGPEFLTYFNYEAQQDKSGLPNDRFSAERPEGSISTLTIQRTEQRDSAMYRCASSLSWRIAETQYFGPGTRLLVL.

This chain connects TRBV11-1 to TRBJ1-6; 9 bases are a match to TRBD1. This CDR3 contains 16 residues. The J segment lost 9 bases and the V segment lost 2 bases, leaving 8 bases of the junction unmatched. The germline CDR1 and CDR2 sequences are SGHAT and FQDESV (reference sequence). The CDR3 DNA reads TGTGCCAGCAGCTTAAGCCCGGGGACAGGGTTTTCACCCCTCCACTTT. This gives the protein CASSLSPGTGFSPLHF.

The CDR3 coding sequence is TGTGCCAGCTGGCGCCGACAGAACACTGAAGCTTTCTTT. Residues: CASWRRQNTEAFF. The J gene is TRBJ1-1, the V gene TRBV5-8; no reliable D call. The CDR3 contains 13 residues. Looked up from germline, CDR1 is SGHTS and CDR2 is YDEGEE. The V end lost 7 bases, the J end lost 1 base, and 11 bases lay between the germline ends. Looking up the rest from reference TRBV5-8 and TRBJ1-1 gives the full variable domain: EAGVTQSPTHLIKTRGQQATLRCSPISGHTSVYWYQQALGLGLQFLLWYDEGEERNRGNFPPRFSGRQFPNYSSELNVNALELEDSALYLCASWRRQNTEAFFGQGTRLTVV.

This chain uses TRBV4-3 with TRBJ2-1; 8 positions match TRBD1. CDR3 length: 15 residues. From germline, CDR1 is LGHNA and CDR2 YSLEER. V lost 3 bases to trimming and J lost 7 bases; unmatched junction nucleotides: 8. CDR3 DNA: TGCGCCAGCAGCCAGGACAGGACAGGGCAAAATGAGCAGTTCTTC. It is translated as CASSQDRTGQNEQFF.

This chain connects TRBV5-1 to TRBJ1-3; D might be TRBD1 (6 bases). V was pared by 6 bases and J by 8 bases, with 15 bases between. Germline V lookup: CDR1 SGHRS, CDR2 YFSETQ. This CDR3 is 13 amino acids long. The chain's CDR3 is CASKRIAGDTIYF. The CDR3 nucleotides are TGCGCCAGCAAGAGGATCGCAGGGGACACCATATATTTT.

V usage is TRBV11-3 and J usage is TRBJ2-5, with 8 bases that match TRBD1. The germline CDR1 and CDR2 sequences are SGHNT and YENEEA. Trimming took 7 bases from V and 0 from J; bases not matched to a gene: 13. This CDR3 spans 17 amino acids. The CDR3 here is CASTRRLDRAYQETQYF. The CDR3 DNA reads as TGTGCCAGCACCCGGAGGTTGGACAGGGCGTACCAAGAGACCCAGTACTTC.

This clone was counted a few times. The V gene is TRBV11-2, the J gene TRBJ1-2; D remains ambiguous. V dropped 5 bases and J dropped 3 bases, with 16 bases sitting between them. Germline CDR1 reads SGHAT; CDR2 reads FQNNGV. This CDR3 has 15 amino acids. The CDR3 reads CASSLLRGKHYGYTF. The CDR3 DNA sequence: TGTGCCAGCAGCCTACTCCGCGGAAAACACTATGGCTACACCTTC.

J is TRBJ1-2 and V is TRBV27; D is uncertain. The V end was cut by 6 bases, the J end by 4 bases, with 12 bases between. Germline V gene lookup returns CDR1 MNHEY and CDR2 SMNVEV (reference sequence). CDR3 length equals 13 residues. CDR3: CASRPLERYGYTF. CDR3 nucleotide sequence: TGTGCCAGCAGACCACTGGAGCGCTATGGCTACACCTTC.

The genes are TRBV7-2 and TRBJ2-1; TRBD1 aligns across 7 bases. CDR3 length equals 15 residues. Germline CDR1 and CDR2: SGHTA and FQGNSA. V was pared by 3 bases and J by 9 bases, with 11 bases of the junction left unmatched. The CDR3 loop reads CASSFLLQGTAEQFF. The CDR3 region has the DNA TGTGCCAGCAGCTTTCTTCTCCAGGGGACAGCTGAGCAGTTCTTC.

The V gene is TRBV19, the J gene TRBJ1-2; TRBD1 matches 11 bases. CDR1 is LNHDA and CDR2 is SQIVND in the germline V gene (reference sequence). V trimming: 5 bases; J trimming: 4 bases; junction bases outside the gene matches: 12. This CDR3 contains 17 residues. For the CDR3, the DNA is TGTGCCAGTAGTGGATGGGACAGGGGGTGGCAGACCTATGGCTACACCTTC. Translating it yields CASSGWDRGWQTYGYTF.

The V and J genes are TRBV5-1 and TRBJ1-4; D might be TRBD1 (6 bases). The length of the CDR3 is 15 residues. V was shortened by 4 bases and J by 4 bases, with 14 bases between the two germline ends. Per the germline V gene, CDR1 is SGHRS and CDR2 is YFSETQ. This chain's CDR3 is CASSRTGRGNEKLFF. For the CDR3, the DNA is TGCGCCAGCAGCCGCACAGGGAGAGGTAATGAAAAACTGTTTTTT.

V and J are TRBV5-1 and TRBJ2-2; tentatively, D is TRBD1 (7 bases). The germline V gene has CDR1 SGHRS and CDR2 YFSETQ. This CDR3 has 16 residues. With 3 bases removed from V and 2 bases from J, the gap between germline ends came to 14 bases. The CDR3 spells CASSWRGQINTGELFF. The CDR3 region has the DNA TGCGCCAGCAGCTGGAGGGGACAGATAAACACCGGGGAGCTGTTTTTT.